A selection of T cell receptor beta chains follows, all from one sample in a study of cytotoxic CD8 clonotypes in ibrutinib-treated CLL. Profiled with immunoSEQ multiplex PCR; TCRdb holds only in-frame clones, not every one. Counted here are roughly 24,000 clones, about 70% occurring once; the ten biggest clones make up around 28%. The source was PBMCs, collected after 24 months of ibrutinib treatment. All receptors come from a human donor with chronic lymphocytic leukemia. The CDR3 runs from the conserved cysteine through the conserved F or W. Each record gives: J gene, D gene, clone size, V gene, CDR3 protein, CDR3 DNA. The D gene is left open where the match is weak. Rows give clone size only sometimes, using once, few, many, or a class for an expanded clone.

J gene: TRBJ1-1
D gene: -
clone size: -
V gene: TRBV19
CDR3 protein: CASKRTGAHRLEAFF
CDR3 DNA: TGTGCCAGTAAAAGGACGGGGGCGCACCGTCTTGAAGCTTTCTTT

J gene: TRBJ1-1
D gene: -
clone size: few
V gene: TRBV19
CDR3 protein: CASHRIPNTEAFF
CDR3 DNA: TGTGCCTCCCACAGGATACCGAACACTGAAGCTTTCTTT

J gene: TRBJ1-1
D gene: -
clone size: -
V gene: TRBV9
CDR3 protein: CASSTLDWGAAFF
CDR3 DNA: TGTGCCAGCAGCACCTTGGACTGGGGGGCAGCTTTCTTT

J gene: TRBJ2-4
D gene: -
clone size: -
V gene: TRBV2
CDR3 protein: CASSEGRNKNIQYF
CDR3 DNA: TGTGCCAGCAGTGAGGGCAGGAACAAAAACATTCAGTACTTC

J gene: TRBJ1-5
D gene: -
clone size: -
V gene: TRBV27
CDR3 protein: CASSTRLTGPQPQHF
CDR3 DNA: TGTGCCAGCAGTACCCGATTGACAGGTCCCCAGCCCCAGCATTTT

J gene: TRBJ1-4
D gene: -
clone size: -
V gene: TRBV11-2
CDR3 protein: CASSLVFGEKLFF
CDR3 DNA: TGTGCCAGCAGCTTAGTTTTCGGTGAAAAACTGTTTTTT

J gene: TRBJ2-3
D gene: TRBD2
clone size: once
V gene: TRBV4-2
CDR3 protein: CASSPKTSGGADTQYF
CDR3 DNA: TGTGCCAGCAGCCCTAAGACTAGCGGGGGTGCAGATACGCAGTATTTT

J gene: TRBJ1-2
D gene: -
clone size: -
V gene: TRBV27
CDR3 protein: CASSKVHNYGYTF
CDR3 DNA: TGTGCCAGCAGTAAAGTCCACAACTATGGCTACACCTTC

J gene: TRBJ2-5
D gene: -
clone size: few
V gene: TRBV2
CDR3 protein: CASSDLLPGQIIQETQYF
CDR3 DNA: TGTGCCAGCAGTGACCTGTTGCCAGGACAGATAATCCAAGAGACCCAGTACTTC

J gene: TRBJ2-1
D gene: TRBD2
clone size: once
V gene: TRBV11-3
CDR3 protein: CASSPPAGEGEQFF
CDR3 DNA: TGTGCCAGCAGCCCTCCGGCGGGGGAGGGTGAGCAGTTCTTC

J gene: TRBJ2-2
D gene: -
clone size: medium-sized
V gene: TRBV27
CDR3 protein: CASNGDTGELFF
CDR3 DNA: TGTGCCAGCAATGGGGATACCGGGGAGCTGTTTTTT

J gene: TRBJ2-1
D gene: -
clone size: -
V gene: TRBV5-1
CDR3 protein: CASSTHGTRTNEQFF
CDR3 DNA: TGCGCCAGCAGCACCCACGGAACCAGAACCAATGAGCAGTTCTTC

J gene: TRBJ2-6
D gene: -
clone size: once
V gene: TRBV5-4
CDR3 protein: CASSSVEDVLTF
CDR3 DNA: TGTGCCAGCAGCTCCGTCGAGGACGTCCTGACTTTC

J gene: TRBJ2-1
D gene: -
clone size: -
V gene: TRBV5-1
CDR3 protein: CASSLEVIREQFF
CDR3 DNA: TGCGCCAGCAGCTTGGAGGTTATTCGGGAGCAGTTCTTC

J gene: TRBJ1-2
D gene: TRBD1
clone size: -
V gene: TRBV5-1
CDR3 protein: CASSTGGQNYGYTF
CDR3 DNA: TGCGCCAGCAGCACCGGGGGACAGAACTATGGCTACACCTTC

J gene: TRBJ2-7
D gene: -
clone size: few
V gene: TRBV27
CDR3 protein: CASSFDSAHYEQYF
CDR3 DNA: TGTGCCAGCAGTTTTGACTCGGCCCACTACGAGCAGTACTTC

J gene: TRBJ2-3
D gene: -
clone size: -
V gene: TRBV19
CDR3 protein: CASSVAVRGRGTDTQYF
CDR3 DNA: TGTGCCAGTAGTGTAGCAGTTAGAGGGCGAGGCACAGATACGCAGTATTTT

J gene: TRBJ1-1
D gene: -
clone size: -
V gene: TRBV30
CDR3 protein: CAWSARPEAFF
CDR3 DNA: TGTGCCTGGAGCGCCCGCCCTGAAGCTTTCTTT

J gene: TRBJ2-3
D gene: TRBD2
clone size: -
V gene: TRBV11-2
CDR3 protein: CASSLRGGLQDTQYF
CDR3 DNA: TGTGCCAGCAGCCTCCGGGGGGGCCTTCAAGATACGCAGTATTTT

J gene: TRBJ1-3
D gene: TRBD1
clone size: -
V gene: TRBV5-6
CDR3 protein: CASSPTDRGRTGNTIYF
CDR3 DNA: TGTGCCAGCAGCCCTACCGACAGGGGGCGTACTGGAAACACCATATATTTT

J gene: TRBJ2-1
D gene: TRBD1
clone size: -
V gene: TRBV5-4
CDR3 protein: CASSLGQGVYNEQFF
CDR3 DNA: TGTGCCAGCAGCTTGGGACAGGGGGTCTACAATGAGCAGTTCTTC

J gene: TRBJ1-3
D gene: -
clone size: -
V gene: TRBV5-1
CDR3 protein: CASSQNPGGDTIYF
CDR3 DNA: TGCGCCAGCAGCCAAAATCCCGGCGGGGACACCATATATTTT

J gene: TRBJ1-6
D gene: TRBD1
clone size: -
V gene: TRBV11-2
CDR3 protein: CASSSGGQGQSSDSPLHF
CDR3 DNA: TGTGCCAGCAGCTCTGGGGGACAGGGACAGTCATCTGATTCACCCCTCCACTTT